The source of this T cell receptor (beta chain) is a study of vaccination effects on CD4 cells after COVID-19. Study context: It was a median of 72 days after the second dose that post-vaccine samples were obtained. Regarding the study as a whole: The authors studied few convalescent patients and collected no early post-infection timepoints.

The ends were cut back, 3 bases at V and 4 bases at J, with 12 bases in the middle. CDR3 length: 14 amino acids. From germline, CDR1 is SGHTA and CDR2 FQGNSA. Regarding this clone: Its antigen remains unidentified.

The protocol was immunoSEQ multiplex PCR, while the TCRdb copy is restricted to in-frame clones and leaves out a portion. The table records 35,000 to 40,000 clones, around four fifths of them present only once. Viral peptide pools were used in the ViraFEST assay to expand antigen-specific CD4+ T cells, and sequencing came afterward. Researchers isolated CD4+ T cells once less than twelve days of culture had elapsed. The vaccine given was either BNT162b2 or mRNA-1273, in two doses. People in the vaccine group had not been infected with SARS-CoV-2 before, and their nucleocapsid antibodies were negative. Cultures had half their medium replaced with IL-2 medium on days 3 and 7.

This clonotype was obtained from a human donor who received a COVID-19 vaccine. Some clones in this sample may be carry-over from other donors' samples. The rearrangement links TRBV7-2 to TRBJ1-2; D not resolved. The starting material was CD4+ T cells from PBMCs cultured with HCoV-NL63 spike peptides, obtained after COVID-19 vaccination. The CDR3 coding sequence is TGTGCCAGCAGCTTGGACTCAGTCTCCTATGGCTACACCTTC. This encodes CASSLDSVSYGYTF.